Below are 26 T cell receptor beta chains sequenced from a single sample in a study of PD-L1 blockade in urothelial cancer (dated by TCRdb to the late 2010s). What the time point label conveys for this sample: pretreatment peripheral blood. The library was obtained by the immunoSEQ multiplex PCR assay. Here the immuneACCESS table is served through TCRdb, limited to in-frame sequences with V and J called. Missing clones are a known gap in these copies; in checked studies unresolved V genes cover under half, and the rest lacks a known reason. Here the sample has 58,000 or so clones; roughly 79% occur a single time. The ten largest clones represent 3.2% of the sample. This specimen consisted of PBMCs, obtained around atezolizumab (anti-PD-L1) treatment. The receptors derive from a man aged 70 or older with urothelial cancer.

The chain combines TRBV7-6 with TRBJ2-3, with 7 bases fitting TRBD2. The CDR3 is 14 amino acids. Germline values: CDR1 SGHVS, CDR2 FNYEAQ. J was trimmed by 8 bases and V by 6 bases; bases with no gene match: 11. CDR3: CASSLVRERGTQYF. The DNA for the CDR3 is TGTGCCAGCAGTTTGGTGCGGGAGAGGGGTACGCAGTATTTT. The whole variable domain, remainder taken from reference TRBV7-6 and TRBJ2-3, is GAGVSQSPRYKVTKRGQDVALRCDPISGHVSLYWYRQALGQGPEFLTYFNYEAQQDKSGLPNDRFSAERPEGSISTLTIQRTEQRDSAMYRCASSLVRERGTQYFGPGTRLTVL.

The rearrangement uses TRBV2 and TRBJ1-4, with D unresolved. The CDR3 sequence is 14 residues long. CDR1 and CDR2 (germline): SNHLY, FYNNEI. The V end was cut by 7 bases, the J end by 7 bases, with 16 bases between. CDR3 sequence reads: CASTVEAPSEKLFF. CDR3 bases: TGTGCCAGCACCGTAGAGGCGCCGAGTGAAAAACTGTTTTTT.

This clone is medium-sized within its sample. This sequence joins TRBV6-5 and TRBJ1-5, with D perhaps TRBD1 (6 bases). CDR1 and CDR2 from the germline V gene are MNHEY and SVGAGI. The CDR3 has 14 residues. V lost 5 bases to trimming and J lost 4 bases, with 12 bases between them. CDR3 sequence (DNA): TGTGCCAGCAGTGCAGGGGAATCGAATCAGCCCCAGCATTTT. It codes for CASSAGESNQPQHF.

The DNA for the CDR3 is TGTGCCTGGAGGGGCCGCGTCAGGGGAGTGAACTATGGCTACACCTTC. Its translation: CAWRGRVRGVNYGYTF. V and J are TRBV30 and TRBJ1-2; D perhaps matches TRBD1 (6 bases). The germline V gene has CDR1 GTSNPN and CDR2 SVGIG (reference sequence). This CDR3 is 16 amino acids long. Between the trimmed V and J ends, which lost 3 bases and 2 bases, there was a span of 19 bases.

The chain joins TRBV19 to TRBJ1-1, with a possible D match to TRBD1 (5 bases). CDR3 length equals 17 residues. The germline gives CDR1 LNHDA, CDR2 SQIVND (reference sequence). V was clipped by 4 bases and J by 7 bases, with 25 bases between them. The CDR3 sequence is CASSTFREDFRGVEAFF. The CDR3, as DNA: TGTGCCAGTAGTACGTTTAGGGAGGATTTTAGAGGGGTTGAAGCTTTCTTT.

A few counts support this clone. The rearrangement joins TRBV28 to TRBJ2-4, with TRBD1 matching 7 bases. CDR1 and CDR2 (germline): MDHEN, SYDVKM. Trimming at V came to 3 bases and at J to 8 bases, leaving 4 bases not matched to a gene. This CDR3 contains 13 residues. The DNA of the CDR3 is TGTGCCAGCAGTTTGACAGGGCTGGACATTCAGTACTTC. Translating gives CASSLTGLDIQYF.

The J gene is TRBJ1-1, the V gene TRBV19; D not certain. V was pared by 2 bases and J by 4 bases, with 17 bases between. Per the germline V gene, CDR1 is LNHDA and CDR2 is SQIVND (reference sequence). This CDR3 has 16 residues. CDR3: CASSIPYREVGTEAFF. In DNA form, the CDR3 reads TGTGCCAGTAGTATACCCTACCGGGAGGTTGGCACTGAAGCTTTCTTT.

V is TRBV5-1 and J is TRBJ2-1, with 9 nucleotides matching TRBD2. The germline V gene has CDR1 SGHRS and CDR2 YFSETQ. V shed 2 bases and J 7 bases; nucleotides not matched to a gene: 10. The CDR3 spans 16 residues. The CDR3 protein is CASSLPGTSLWNEQFF. CDR3 coding DNA: TGCGCCAGCAGCTTACCCGGGACTAGCCTTTGGAATGAGCAGTTCTTC. Based on the CDR3 plus reference TRBV5-1 and TRBJ2-1, the full variable domain is KAGVTQTPRYLIKTRGQQVTLSCSPISGHRSVSWYQQTPGQGLQFLFEYFSETQRNKGNFPGRFSGRQFSNSRSEMNVSTLELGDSALYLCASSLPGTSLWNEQFFGPGTRLTVL.

V and J are TRBV4-1 and TRBJ2-1; 14 bases line up with TRBD2. CDR3 length equals 16 residues. Losses at the gene ends were 0 bases for V and 11 bases for J; bases not matched to a gene: 6. Germline loops: CDR1 MGHRA, CDR2 YSYEKL. The CDR3 nucleotides are TGCGCCAGCAGCCAAGAGGGGACTAGCGGGAGTGGTAAGCAGTTCTTC. It is translated as CASSQEGTSGSGKQFF.

The rearrangement uses TRBV5-1 and TRBJ2-2; D perhaps matches TRBD1 (7 bases). Between the trimmed V and J ends, which lost 1 base and 6 bases, there was a span of 22 bases. This CDR3 spans 18 amino acids. Germline V lookup: CDR1 SGHRS, CDR2 YFSETQ. CDR3 bases: TGCGCCAGCAGCTTGTTGAGGGGCGGGACAGTGTTGGCCGGGGAGCTGTTTTTT. Protein sequence: CASSLLRGGTVLAGELFF.

The genes are TRBV5-6 and TRBJ1-2; D is perhaps TRBD1 (5 bases). Trimming shortened V by 4 bases and J by 5 bases, and 15 bases separated the two germline ends. Germline CDR1 reads SGHDT; CDR2 reads YYEEEE. The CDR3 spans 14 residues. CDR3 DNA sequence: TGTGCCAGCAGCCCCGTCGGGGGTTTTTATGGCTACACCTTC. This encodes CASSPVGGFYGYTF.

CDR3: CASSTPGAGRHYGYTF. The CDR3 region has the DNA TGTGCCAGTAGTACACCTGGGGCAGGGCGCCACTATGGCTACACCTTC. The chain employs TRBV19 and TRBJ1-2, with D maybe TRBD1 (5 bases). CDR3 length equals 16 residues. V shed 4 bases and J shed 3 bases, with 18 bases lying between them. Per the germline V gene, CDR1 is LNHDA and CDR2 is SQIVND (reference sequence). The complete variable domain, with remaining parts taken from reference TRBV19 and TRBJ1-2, reads DGGITQSPKYLFRKEGQNVTLSCEQNLNHDAMYWYRQDPGQGLRLIYYSQIVNDFQKGDIAEGYSVSREKKESFPLTVTSAQKNPTAFYLCASSTPGAGRHYGYTFGSGTRLTVV.

The V call is TRBV6-1, the J call TRBJ1-4; TRBD1 agrees at 8 bases. Germline values: CDR1 MNHNS, CDR2 SASEGT. CDR3 length: 15 amino acids. V lost 2 bases to trimming and J lost 6 bases; unmatched junction nucleotides: 5. CDR3 DNA sequence: TGTGCCAGCAGTGAAACAGGGGGGTGGGATGAAAAACTGTTTTTT. This translates into CASSETGGWDEKLFF.

J is TRBJ2-1 and V is TRBV5-3; 8 bases match TRBD1. TRBV5-3 is an ORF for which the function is uncertain. The CDR3 extends over 16 amino acids. V gave up 7 bases and J gave up 7 bases; unmatched junction bases: 16. CDR3 in amino acids: CARVDRGNPEANEQFF. The CDR3 nucleotides are TGTGCCAGAGTTGACAGGGGAAACCCCGAGGCAAATGAGCAGTTCTTC.

The chain joins TRBV11-2 to TRBJ2-2, with TRBD2 identical over 14 bases. The CDR3 is 16 residues long. CDR1 is SGHAT and CDR2 is FQNNGV in the germline V gene. The V and J ends lost 4 bases and 4 bases, in that order; junction bases with no gene match: 2. The DNA of the CDR3 is TGTGCCAGCAGCTCCGGACTAGCGGGGGGCACCGGGGAGCTGTTTTTT. Protein sequence: CASSSGLAGGTGELFF.

This clone was seen only a few times. The CDR3 region is CAWSVGSGVYNEQFF. The CDR3 DNA follows: TGTGCCTGGAGTGTTGGTAGCGGGGTCTACAATGAGCAGTTCTTC. The chain carries TRBV30 and TRBJ2-1, with 8 nucleotides matching TRBD2. V trimming: 0 bases; J trimming: 3 bases; junction bases outside the gene matches: 4. CDR1 and CDR2 (germline): GTSNPN, SVGIG (reference sequence). There are 15 residues in the CDR3.

The table lists this clone with a count of one. The rearrangement links TRBV30 to TRBJ1-5, with 7 bases lining up with TRBD1. In germline, CDR1 is GTSNPN, CDR2 SVGIG (reference sequence). The V gene end was trimmed by 3 bases and the J gene end by 3 bases; junction bases not matched to a gene: 2. This CDR3 is built from 13 residues. The CDR3 sequence: CAWRQGDNQPQHF. Here the CDR3 DNA reads TGTGCCTGGAGGCAGGGGGACAATCAGCCCCAGCATTTT. Filled out from reference TRBV30 and TRBJ1-5, the complete variable domain reads SQTIHQWPATLVQPVGSPLSLECTVEGTSNPNLYWYRQAAGRGLQLLFYSVGIGQISSEVPQNLSASRPQDRQFILSSKKLLLSDSGFYLCAWRQGDNQPQHFGDGTRLSIL.

The CDR3 DNA sequence: TGTGCCAGCAGCTCTGGGGGACTAGCGGGAGACAGGAATGAGCAGTTCTTC. It specifies CASSSGGLAGDRNEQFF. The chain recombines TRBV11-1 with TRBJ2-1; 14 bases map to TRBD2. The germline CDR1 and CDR2 sequences are SGHAT and FQDESV (reference sequence). The length of the CDR3 is 17 residues. With V trimmed by 4 bases and J by 7 bases, 9 bases remained unmatched.

The V gene is TRBV2, the J gene TRBJ2-7; 7 positions match TRBD1. The CDR3 is 18 amino acids. Looked up from germline, CDR1 is SNHLY and CDR2 is FYNNEI. V dropped 1 base and J dropped 2; count of bases not matched to a gene: 14. CDR3 nucleotide sequence: TGTGCCAGCAGTGAAGGACAGGGCGCGAACCCCACCGCCTACGAGCAGTACTTC. Amino acid sequence: CASSEGQGANPTAYEQYF.

The chain links TRBV4-1 to TRBJ2-2, with D tentatively TRBD1 (6 bases). V lost 5 bases and J 5 bases, leaving 18 bases between the germline ends. The CDR3 has 16 amino acids. CDR1 and CDR2 from the germline V gene are MGHRA and YSYEKL. The CDR3 nucleotides are TGCGCCAGCAGCTTCCTACCCGCAGGGGAAACCGGGGAGCTGTTTTTT. It yields the protein CASSFLPAGETGELFF.

V usage is TRBV6-1 and J usage is TRBJ2-3, with TRBD1 matching over 8 bases. The V gene end was trimmed by 1 base and the J gene end by 2 bases; junction bases not matched to a gene: 2. The CDR3 covers 15 residues. From germline, CDR1 is MNHNS and CDR2 SASEGT. Written as DNA, the CDR3 is TGTGCCAGCAGTGAAGACAGGGGGGTCACAGATACGCAGTATTTT. As protein: CASSEDRGVTDTQYF.

The rearrangement uses TRBV6-1 and TRBJ2-7; the D gene is possibly TRBD2 (6 bases). V was cut by 11 bases and J by 2 bases, with 22 bases left in between. This CDR3 comprises 15 residues. Germline CDR1 is MNHNS and CDR2 is SASEGT. CDR3 coding DNA: TGTGCCGGGAGAGGCGGGACGGACAAAGCCTACGAGCAGTACTTC. Protein: CAGRGGTDKAYEQYF.

The chain has TRBV19 and TRBJ2-1, with TRBD2 matching over 8 bases. There are 16 residues in the CDR3. Losses at the gene ends were 2 bases for V and 4 bases for J; bases not matched to a gene: 7. Germline CDR1 and CDR2: LNHDA and SQIVND (reference sequence). The CDR3 protein is CASSISSGGLYNEQFF. The CDR3 DNA reads TGTGCCAGTAGTATATCGTCGGGAGGGCTGTACAATGAGCAGTTCTTC.

This chain uses TRBV28 with TRBJ1-1, with TRBD1 matching over 7 bases. The length of the CDR3 is 15 residues. Germline V gives CDR1 MDHEN, CDR2 SYDVKM. V was pared by 6 bases and J by 3 bases, with 10 bases of the junction left unmatched. DNA of the CDR3: TGTGCCAGCAGCCGCCCAGAGGGGGCGCACACTGAAGCTTTCTTT. Residues: CASSRPEGAHTEAFF.

This clone has only one observation. The chain has TRBV29-1 and TRBJ2-5, with unresolved D. The CDR3 consists of 13 residues. With 2 bases removed from V and 5 bases from J, the gap between germline ends came to 12 bases. CDR1 is SQVTM, CDR2 ANQGSEA, per germline. The DNA for the CDR3 is TGCAGCGTTGAAATGGTCCTCTATGAGACCCAGTACTTC. It encodes CSVEMVLYETQYF.

The rearrangement uses TRBV2 and TRBJ1-1; D possibly corresponds to TRBD1 (5 bases). The germline gives CDR1 SNHLY, CDR2 FYNNEI. The V end was cut by 5 bases, the J end by 3 bases, with 10 bases between. The CDR3 length is 13 residues. CDR3 residues: CASSFTGDTEAFF. CDR3 DNA: TGTGCCAGCAGTTTTACAGGAGACACTGAAGCTTTCTTT.